A selection of T cell receptor beta chains follows, all from one sample in a study of blood T cell repertoires in COVID-19. Measured with immunoSEQ multiplex PCR; TCRdb has only the in-frame clones, and not every one. The sample includes tens of thousands of clones, roughly four fifths of them seen just once. Sample: peripheral blood. The receptors derive from a man aged 55 to 70 with COVID-19, enrolled during active disease. The CDR3 runs from the conserved cysteine through the conserved F or W. Fields, in order: clone size, D gene, V gene, J gene, CDR3 DNA, CDR3 protein. The D gene is left open where the match is weak. Clone sizes are given selectively: once, few, many, or a class where the clone is expanded.

.	.	TRBV3-1/TRBV3-2	TRBJ2-1	TGTGCCAGCAGCGGCCGGGACACCGACTCCAATGAGCAGTTCTTC	CASSGRDTDSNEQFF
few	.	TRBV5-5	TRBJ2-5	TGTGCCAGCAGCGCGCCCTCGTCCTCCGAGACCCAGTACTTC	CASSAPSSSETQYF
.	TRBD1	TRBV5-1	TRBJ1-4	TGCGCCAGCAGGGCCTGGACAGGGATGAATGAAAAACTGTTTTTT	CASRAWTGMNEKLFF
.	.	TRBV5-1	TRBJ2-2	TGCGCCAGCAGCTTGGTTGGAGCAAACACCGGGGAGCTGTTTTTT	CASSLVGANTGELFF
.	TRBD1	TRBV20-1	TRBJ1-1	TGCAGTGCTAGTAACCTCGGGACAGGTAACACTGAAGCTTTCTTT	CSASNLGTGNTEAFF
once	.	TRBV2	TRBJ2-7	TGTGCCAGCAGTGTGGTCACTCGGGAGCAGTACTTC	CASSVVTREQYF
.	.	TRBV15	TRBJ1-4	TGTGCCACCAGCAGAGATCCAACAGGGACTAATGAAAAACTGTTTTTT	CATSRDPTGTNEKLFF
.	TRBD1	TRBV11-2	TRBJ2-2	TGTGCCAGCTCAAGACGGACAGGGGGTGTCACCGGGGAGCTGTTTTTT	CASSRRTGGVTGELFF
.	.	TRBV3-1/TRBV3-2	TRBJ2-1	TGTGCCAGCAGCCAAGTAGGCGGCAATGAGCAGTTCTTC	CASSQVGGNEQFF
few	TRBD1	TRBV18	TRBJ2-7	TGTGCCAGCTCACCACAGGCCGGGACAGGGTCCTACGAGCAGTACTTC	CASSPQAGTGSYEQYF
.	TRBD2	TRBV5-4	TRBJ2-1	TGTGCCAGCAGCTTGGCGGGGGGGTCCCCCAATGAGCAGTTCTTC	CASSLAGGSPNEQFF
.	TRBD1	TRBV10-2	TRBJ1-1	TGCGCCAGCAGTGAGTCGAGGTCGGGCAGGGGGTCGGAAGCTTTCTTT	CASSESRSGRGSEAFF
few	.	TRBV7-5	TRBJ2-7	TGTGCCAGAAGCTTTCCCACAGGGCTTACCTACGAGCAGTACTTC	CARSFPTGLTYEQYF
.	.	TRBV12-3/TRBV12-4	TRBJ2-7	TGTGCCAGCAGCACAGGCCTCTCCTACGAGCAGTACTTC	CASSTGLSYEQYF
.	.	TRBV5-5	TRBJ2-7	TGTGCCAGCAGCTCATTTACCCAGAGGTACGAGCAGTACTTC	CASSSFTQRYEQYF
.	.	TRBV5-1	TRBJ2-2	TGCGCCAGCAGCTTGGGTAGCGCGGCCACCGGGGAGCTGTTTTTT	CASSLGSAATGELFF
.	TRBD2	TRBV5-8	TRBJ2-5	TGTGCCAGCAGCTTGGGTATTAGCGGGGGAGTCCAAGAGACCCAGTACTTC	CASSLGISGGVQETQYF
once	.	TRBV2	TRBJ2-3	TGTGCCAGCAGAGCGCGGGTAGATACGCAGTATTTT	CASRARVDTQYF
.	.	TRBV19	TRBJ1-1	TGTGCCAGTAGTATAAATCCCAGGGTGTTGGAGGCTTTCTTT	CASSINPRVLEAFF
.	TRBD1	TRBV19	TRBJ1-2	TGTGCCAGTAGTATAGTATCGAGACAGGGATACTATGGCTACACCTTC	CASSIVSRQGYYGYTF
.	.	TRBV6-6	TRBJ1-6	TGTGCCAGCAGCAAGAGGCAGGGGATAACCCTCCACTTT	CASSKRQGITLHF
few	TRBD1	TRBV3-1/TRBV3-2	TRBJ1-1	TGTGCCAGCAGCCAGGGACAGACCTTGAACACTGAAGCTTTCTTT	CASSQGQTLNTEAFF
.	.	TRBV27	TRBJ2-1	TGTGCCAGCAGTTTTATCGGGTCCTTCGCCGGGGCCTACAATGAGCAGTTCTTC	CASSFIGSFAGAYNEQFF
.	TRBD1	TRBV5-1	TRBJ1-2	TGCGCCAGCAGCTTGGGGGGGACAGGGTCCCATGGCTACACCTTC	CASSLGGTGSHGYTF
.	.	TRBV11-3	TRBJ2-7	TGTGCCAGCAGCTTAGGGTCTAGTCCCTACGAGCAGTACTTC	CASSLGSSPYEQYF
.	.	TRBV11-1	TRBJ2-1	TGTGCCAGCAGGACGGACAGTTACAATGAGCAGTTCTTC	CASRTDSYNEQFF
.	TRBD1	TRBV10-3	TRBJ1-1	TGTGCCATCAGTGGGCCGGGACAGGGGAACACTGAAGCTTTCTTT	CAISGPGQGNTEAFF
.	TRBD2	TRBV27	TRBJ2-2	TGTGCCAGCTGGACTAGAAACACCGGGGAGCTGTTTTTT	CASWTRNTGELFF
.	.	TRBV2	TRBJ1-4	TGTGCCAGCAGTGACGAAGGGAGCCCAACTAATGAAAAACTGTTTTTT	CASSDEGSPTNEKLFF